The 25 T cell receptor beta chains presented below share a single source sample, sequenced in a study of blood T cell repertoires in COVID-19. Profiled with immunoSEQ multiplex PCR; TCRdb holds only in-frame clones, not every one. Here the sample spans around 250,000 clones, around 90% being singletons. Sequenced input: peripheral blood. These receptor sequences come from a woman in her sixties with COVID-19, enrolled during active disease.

CDR3 nucleotides: TGTGCCAGCAGCCGCCGGACACCTTACGAGCAGTACTTC. Encoded protein: CASSRRTPYEQYF. J is TRBJ2-7 and V is TRBV7-2; weak D call: TRBD1 (5 bases). The CDR3 has 13 residues. Trimming pared 5 bases from V and 4 bases from J, leaving 12 bases between. Germline assignment: CDR1 SGHTA and CDR2 FQGNSA.

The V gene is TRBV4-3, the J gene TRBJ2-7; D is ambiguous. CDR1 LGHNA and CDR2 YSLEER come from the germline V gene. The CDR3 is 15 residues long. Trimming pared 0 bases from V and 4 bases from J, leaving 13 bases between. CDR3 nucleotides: TGCGCCAGCAGCCAAGATATCCGCGGTATTTACGAGCAGTACTTC. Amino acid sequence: CASSQDIRGIYEQYF.

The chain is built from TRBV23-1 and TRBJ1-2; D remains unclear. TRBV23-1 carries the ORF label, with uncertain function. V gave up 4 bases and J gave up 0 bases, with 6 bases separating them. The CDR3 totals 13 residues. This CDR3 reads CASSPGANYGYTF. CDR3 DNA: TGCGCCAGCAGTCCCGGAGCTAACTATGGCTACACCTTC.

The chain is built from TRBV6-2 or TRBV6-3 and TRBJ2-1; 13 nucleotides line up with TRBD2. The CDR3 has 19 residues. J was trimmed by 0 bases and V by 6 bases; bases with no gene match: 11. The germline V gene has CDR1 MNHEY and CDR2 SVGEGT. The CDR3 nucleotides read TGTGCCAGCAGCCCCAGGGGACTAGCGGGGTGGAGCTCCTACAATGAGCAGTTCTTC. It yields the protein CASSPRGLAGWSSYNEQFF.

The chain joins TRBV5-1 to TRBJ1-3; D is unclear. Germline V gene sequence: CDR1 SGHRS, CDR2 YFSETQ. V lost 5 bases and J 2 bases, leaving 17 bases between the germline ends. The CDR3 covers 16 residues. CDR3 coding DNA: TGCGCCAGCAGTTCACGTAGCGAATTCGCTGGAAACACCATATATTTT. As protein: CASSSRSEFAGNTIYF. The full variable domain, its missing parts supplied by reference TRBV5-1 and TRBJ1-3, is KAGVTQTPRYLIKTRGQQVTLSCSPISGHRSVSWYQQTPGQGLQFLFEYFSETQRNKGNFPGRFSGRQFSNSRSEMNVSTLELGDSALYLCASSSRSEFAGNTIYFGEGSWLTVV.

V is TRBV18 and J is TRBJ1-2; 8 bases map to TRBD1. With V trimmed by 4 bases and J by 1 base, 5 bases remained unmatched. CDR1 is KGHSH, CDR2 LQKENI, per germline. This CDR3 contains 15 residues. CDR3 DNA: TGTGCCAGCTCACAGGGACAGGAAAATAACTATGGCTACACCTTC. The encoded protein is CASSQGQENNYGYTF.

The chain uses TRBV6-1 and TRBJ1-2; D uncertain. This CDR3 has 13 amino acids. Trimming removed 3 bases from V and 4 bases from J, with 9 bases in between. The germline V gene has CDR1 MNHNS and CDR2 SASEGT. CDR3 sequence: CASSETQTYGYTF. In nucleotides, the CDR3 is TGTGCCAGCAGTGAGACACAGACCTATGGCTACACCTTC.

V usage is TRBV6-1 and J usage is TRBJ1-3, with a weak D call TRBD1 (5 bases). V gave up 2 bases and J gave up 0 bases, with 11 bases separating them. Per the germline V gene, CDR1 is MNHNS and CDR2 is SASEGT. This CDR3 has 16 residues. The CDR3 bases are TGTGCCAGCAGTGAATTTGGGGCACTCTCTGGAAACACCATATATTTT. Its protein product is CASSEFGALSGNTIYF.

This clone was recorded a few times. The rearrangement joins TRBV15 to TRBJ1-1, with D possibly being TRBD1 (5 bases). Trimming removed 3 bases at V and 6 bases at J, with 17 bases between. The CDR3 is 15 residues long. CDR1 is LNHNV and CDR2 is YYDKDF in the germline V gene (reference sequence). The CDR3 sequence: CATSRGDSRRAEAFF. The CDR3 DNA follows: TGTGCCACCAGCAGGGGGGACTCCCGGAGGGCTGAAGCTTTCTTT.

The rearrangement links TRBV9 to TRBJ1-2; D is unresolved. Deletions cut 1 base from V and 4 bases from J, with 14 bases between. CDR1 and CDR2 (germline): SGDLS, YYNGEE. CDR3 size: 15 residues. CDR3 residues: CASSVRSGEGYGYTF. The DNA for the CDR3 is TGTGCCAGCAGCGTAAGATCGGGAGAAGGCTATGGCTACACCTTC.

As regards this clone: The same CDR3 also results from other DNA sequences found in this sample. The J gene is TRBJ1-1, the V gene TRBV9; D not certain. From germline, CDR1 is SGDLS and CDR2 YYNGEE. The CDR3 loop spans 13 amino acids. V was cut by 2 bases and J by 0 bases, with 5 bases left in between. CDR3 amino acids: CASSVDLNTEAFF. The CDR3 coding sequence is TGTGCCAGCAGCGTTGACTTGAACACTGAAGCTTTCTTT.

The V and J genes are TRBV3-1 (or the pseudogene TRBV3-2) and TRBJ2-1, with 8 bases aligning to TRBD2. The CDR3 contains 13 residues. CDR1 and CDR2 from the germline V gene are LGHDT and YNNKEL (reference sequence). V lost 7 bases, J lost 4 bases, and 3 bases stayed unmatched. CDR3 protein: CASTVAGYNEQFF. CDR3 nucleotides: TGTGCCAGCACCGTAGCGGGGTACAATGAGCAGTTCTTC.

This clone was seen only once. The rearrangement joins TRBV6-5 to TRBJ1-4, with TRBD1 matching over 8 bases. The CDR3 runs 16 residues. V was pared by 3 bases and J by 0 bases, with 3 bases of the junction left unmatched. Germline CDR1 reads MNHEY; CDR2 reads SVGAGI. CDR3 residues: CASSYDRGPTNEKLFF. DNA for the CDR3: TGTGCCAGCAGTTATGACAGGGGCCCAACTAATGAAAAACTGTTTTTT.

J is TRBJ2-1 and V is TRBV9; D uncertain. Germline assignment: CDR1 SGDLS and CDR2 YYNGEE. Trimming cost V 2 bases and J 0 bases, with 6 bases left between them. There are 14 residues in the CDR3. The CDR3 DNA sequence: TGTGCCAGCAGCGTTCTCGGCTCCTACAATGAGCAGTTCTTC. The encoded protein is CASSVLGSYNEQFF.

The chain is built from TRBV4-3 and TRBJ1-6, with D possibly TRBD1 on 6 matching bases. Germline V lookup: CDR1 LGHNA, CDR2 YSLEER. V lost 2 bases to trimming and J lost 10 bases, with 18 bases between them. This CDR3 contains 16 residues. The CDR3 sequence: CASSQYYEGVRSPLHF. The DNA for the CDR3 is TGCGCCAGCAGCCAATACTACGAGGGGGTAAGGTCACCCCTCCACTTT.

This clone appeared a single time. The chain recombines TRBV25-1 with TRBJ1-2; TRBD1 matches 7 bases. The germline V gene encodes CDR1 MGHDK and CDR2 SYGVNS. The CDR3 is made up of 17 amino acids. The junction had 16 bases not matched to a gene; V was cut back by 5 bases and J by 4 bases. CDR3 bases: TGTGCCAGCAGTCCCCCGGTTCGGAGGGGGCGAAGCTATGGCTACACCTTC. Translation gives CASSPPVRRGRSYGYTF.

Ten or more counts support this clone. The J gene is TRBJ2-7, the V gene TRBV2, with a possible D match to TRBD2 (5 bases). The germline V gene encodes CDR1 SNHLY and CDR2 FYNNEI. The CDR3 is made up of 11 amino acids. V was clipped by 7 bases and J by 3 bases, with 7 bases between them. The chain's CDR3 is CASIRDYEQYF. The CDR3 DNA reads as TGTGCCAGCATCCGGGACTACGAGCAGTACTTC.

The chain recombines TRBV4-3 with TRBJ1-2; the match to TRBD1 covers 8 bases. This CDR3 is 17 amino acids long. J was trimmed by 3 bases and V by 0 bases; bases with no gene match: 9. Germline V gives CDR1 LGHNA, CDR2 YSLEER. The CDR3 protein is CASSQESRTGWDYGYTF. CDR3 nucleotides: TGCGCCAGCAGCCAAGAGTCCCGGACAGGGTGGGACTATGGCTACACCTTC.

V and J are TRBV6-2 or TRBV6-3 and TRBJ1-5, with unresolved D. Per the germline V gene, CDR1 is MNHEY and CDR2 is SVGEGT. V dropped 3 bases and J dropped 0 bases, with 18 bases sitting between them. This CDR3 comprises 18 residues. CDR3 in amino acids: CASSYKVGRVFSNQPQHF. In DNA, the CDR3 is TGTGCCAGCAGTTATAAAGTTGGGCGGGTGTTTAGCAATCAGCCCCAGCATTTT.

The CDR3 region has the DNA TGTGCCAGCAGCGTAGGCGAGGGCGGGATGCAGTTCTTC. It encodes CASSVGEGGMQFF. The chain carries TRBV9 and TRBJ2-1; D might be TRBD2 (6 bases). The CDR3 covers 13 residues. Germline V lookup: CDR1 SGDLS, CDR2 YYNGEE. Trimming left V 0 bases short and J 12 bases short, with 13 bases between.

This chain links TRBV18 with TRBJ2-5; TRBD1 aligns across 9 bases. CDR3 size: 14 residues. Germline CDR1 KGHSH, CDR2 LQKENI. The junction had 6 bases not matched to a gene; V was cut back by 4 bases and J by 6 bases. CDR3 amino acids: CASSQGQGGKTQYF. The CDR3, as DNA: TGTGCCAGCTCACAGGGACAGGGAGGAAAGACCCAGTACTTC.

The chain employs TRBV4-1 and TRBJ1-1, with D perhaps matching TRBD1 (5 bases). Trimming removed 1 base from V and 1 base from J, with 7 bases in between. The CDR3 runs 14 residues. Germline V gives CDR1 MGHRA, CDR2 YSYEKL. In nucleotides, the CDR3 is TGCGCCAGCAGCCAAGTTGGGGCGAACACTGAAGCTTTCTTT. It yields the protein CASSQVGANTEAFF.

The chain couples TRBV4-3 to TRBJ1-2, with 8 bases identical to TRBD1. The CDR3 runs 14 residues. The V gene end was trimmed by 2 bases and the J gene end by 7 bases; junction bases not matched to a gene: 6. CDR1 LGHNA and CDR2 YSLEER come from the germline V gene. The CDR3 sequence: CASSQNDRGSGYTF. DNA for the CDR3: TGCGCCAGCAGCCAAAACGACAGGGGTAGTGGCTACACCTTC.

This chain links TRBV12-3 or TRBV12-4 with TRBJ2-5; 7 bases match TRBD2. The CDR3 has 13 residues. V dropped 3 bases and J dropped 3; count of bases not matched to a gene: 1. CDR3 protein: CASSFGGEETQYF. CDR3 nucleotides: TGTGCCAGCAGTTTTGGGGGGGAAGAGACCCAGTACTTC.

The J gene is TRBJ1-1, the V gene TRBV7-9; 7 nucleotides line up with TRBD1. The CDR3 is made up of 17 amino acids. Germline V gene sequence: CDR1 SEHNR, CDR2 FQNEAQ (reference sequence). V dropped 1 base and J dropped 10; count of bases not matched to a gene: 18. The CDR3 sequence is CASSLGTGDTSKAGAFF. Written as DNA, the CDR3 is TGTGCCAGCAGCTTAGGAACAGGGGACACATCTAAGGCAGGAGCTTTCTTT. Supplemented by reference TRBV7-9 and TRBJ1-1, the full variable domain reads DTGVSQNPRHKITKRGQNVTFRCDPISEHNRLYWYRQTLGQGPEFLTYFQNEAQLEKSRLLSDRFSAERPKGSFSTLEIQRTEQGDSAMYLCASSLGTGDTSKAGAFFGQGTRLTVV.